This TCR beta chain was documented in a study of cytomegalovirus exposure and HLA in healthy donors. Germline CDR1 reads SGDLS; CDR2 reads YYNGEE. The V and J ends lost 3 bases and 3 bases, in that order; junction bases with no gene match: 8. The CDR3 spans 15 residues. General study findings and limits: Solely CMV serostatus was available to characterize immune exposure. In a later analysis, common viral pathogens appeared linked to several of the most significant clusters.

A multiplex PCR was run with 60 Vbeta primers and 13 Jbeta primers. As handled by the study authors: As a later analysis found, there were tens of millions of unique TCR beta chains, of which 8.5 million to 14 million were shared. Clones were sequenced by immunoSEQ multiplex PCR, and TCRdb holds only the in-frame ones, with some missing. V, J and clone size are taken as reported in that table, and D and trimming were inferred from the DNA itself. The table lists roughly 160,000 clones, less than 90% of them singletons. To note about this clone: Its specificity is unknown.

The sample taken for sequencing was PBMCs. The gene calls are TRBV9 and TRBJ2-7, with 8 bases aligning to TRBD2. The receptor was isolated from a man aged 25-45 years in good health and CMV-seronegative. Here the CDR3 DNA reads TGTGCCAGCAGCGCAGGGACTAGTATGCACTACGAGCAGTACTTC. Amino acid sequence: CASSAGTSMHYEQYF.